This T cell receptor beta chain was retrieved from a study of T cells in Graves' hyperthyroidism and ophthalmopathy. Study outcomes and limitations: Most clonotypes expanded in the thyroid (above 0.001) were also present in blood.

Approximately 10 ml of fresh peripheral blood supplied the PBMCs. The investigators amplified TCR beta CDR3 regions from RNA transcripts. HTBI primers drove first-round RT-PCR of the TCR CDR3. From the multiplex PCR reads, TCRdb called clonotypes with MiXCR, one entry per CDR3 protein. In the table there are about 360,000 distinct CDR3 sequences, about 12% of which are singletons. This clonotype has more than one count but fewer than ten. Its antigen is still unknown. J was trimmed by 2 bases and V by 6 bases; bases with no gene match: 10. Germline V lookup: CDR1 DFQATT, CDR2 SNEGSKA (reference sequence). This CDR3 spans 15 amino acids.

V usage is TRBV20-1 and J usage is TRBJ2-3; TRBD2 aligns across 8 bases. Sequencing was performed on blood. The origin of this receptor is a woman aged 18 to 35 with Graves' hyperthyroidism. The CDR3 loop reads CSAQLPGLDTDTQYF. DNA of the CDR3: TGCAGTGCGCAATTACCGGGACTAGACACAGATACGCAGTATTTT.